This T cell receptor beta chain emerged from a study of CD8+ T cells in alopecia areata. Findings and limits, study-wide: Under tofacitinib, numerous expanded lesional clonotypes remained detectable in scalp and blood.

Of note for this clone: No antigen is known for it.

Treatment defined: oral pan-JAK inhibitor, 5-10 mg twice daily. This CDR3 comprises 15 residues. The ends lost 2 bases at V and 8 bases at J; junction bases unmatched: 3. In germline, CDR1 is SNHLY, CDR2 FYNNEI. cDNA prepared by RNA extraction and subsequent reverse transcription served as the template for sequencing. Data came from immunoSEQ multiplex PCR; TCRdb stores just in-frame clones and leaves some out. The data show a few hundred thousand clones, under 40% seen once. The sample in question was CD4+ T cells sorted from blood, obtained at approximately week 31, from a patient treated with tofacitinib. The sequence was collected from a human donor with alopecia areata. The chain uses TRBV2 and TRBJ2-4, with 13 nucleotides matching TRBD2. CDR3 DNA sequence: TGTGCCAGCAGTGAACGACTAGCGGGAGGAGACATTCAGTACTTC. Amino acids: CASSERLAGGDIQYF.